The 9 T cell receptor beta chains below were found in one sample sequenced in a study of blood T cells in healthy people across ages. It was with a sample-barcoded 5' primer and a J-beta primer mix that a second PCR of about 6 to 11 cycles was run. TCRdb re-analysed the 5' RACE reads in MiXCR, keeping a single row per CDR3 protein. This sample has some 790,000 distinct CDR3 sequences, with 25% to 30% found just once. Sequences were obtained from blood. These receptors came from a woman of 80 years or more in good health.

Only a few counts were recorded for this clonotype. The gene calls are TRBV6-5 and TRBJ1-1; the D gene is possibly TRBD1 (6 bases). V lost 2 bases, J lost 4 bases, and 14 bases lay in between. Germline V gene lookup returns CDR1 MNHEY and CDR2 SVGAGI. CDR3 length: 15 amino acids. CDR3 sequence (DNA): TGTGCCAGCAGTTACCCAACAGGGCGTGGCACTGAAGCTTTCTTT. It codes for CASSYPTGRGTEAFF.

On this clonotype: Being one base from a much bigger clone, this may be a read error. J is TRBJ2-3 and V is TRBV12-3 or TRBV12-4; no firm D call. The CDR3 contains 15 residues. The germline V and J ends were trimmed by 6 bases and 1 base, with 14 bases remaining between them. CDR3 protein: CASRLRSVGTDTQYF. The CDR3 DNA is TGTGCCAGCAGACTTAGGTCGGTGGGCACAGATACGCAGTATTTT.

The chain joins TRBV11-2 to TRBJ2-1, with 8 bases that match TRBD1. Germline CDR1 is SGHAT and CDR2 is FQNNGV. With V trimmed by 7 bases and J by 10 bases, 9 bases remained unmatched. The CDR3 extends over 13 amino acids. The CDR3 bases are TGTGCCAGCATCCGACAGGGGAGCCTCGAGCAGTTCTTC. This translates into CASIRQGSLEQFF.

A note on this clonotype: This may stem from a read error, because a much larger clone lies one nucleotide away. CDR3: CASTKGRPETQYF. CDR3 in DNA: TGTGCCAGCACCAAAGGCAGGCCAGAGACCCAGTACTTC. This sequence joins TRBV7-2 and TRBJ2-7; D not certain. The DNA end favors TRBJ2-5, so the J call may be wrong. The length of the CDR3 is 13 residues. CDR1 SGHTA and CDR2 FQGNSA come from the germline V gene.

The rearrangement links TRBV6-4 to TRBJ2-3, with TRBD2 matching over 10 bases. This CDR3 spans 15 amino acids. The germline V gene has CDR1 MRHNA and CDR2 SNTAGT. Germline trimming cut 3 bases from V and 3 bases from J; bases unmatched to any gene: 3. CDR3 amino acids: CASSELAGTTDTQYF. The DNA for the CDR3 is TGTGCCAGCAGTGAACTAGCGGGAACGACAGATACGCAGTATTTT.

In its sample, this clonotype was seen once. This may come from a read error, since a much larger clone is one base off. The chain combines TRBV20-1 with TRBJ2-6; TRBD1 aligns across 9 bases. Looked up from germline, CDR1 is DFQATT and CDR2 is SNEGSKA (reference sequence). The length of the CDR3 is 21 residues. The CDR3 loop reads CSARDNGAWLQGAAGANVRTF. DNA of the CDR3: TGCAGTGCTAGAGATAACGGGGCTTGGCTACAGGGGGCGGCTGGGGCCAACGTCCGGACTTTC.

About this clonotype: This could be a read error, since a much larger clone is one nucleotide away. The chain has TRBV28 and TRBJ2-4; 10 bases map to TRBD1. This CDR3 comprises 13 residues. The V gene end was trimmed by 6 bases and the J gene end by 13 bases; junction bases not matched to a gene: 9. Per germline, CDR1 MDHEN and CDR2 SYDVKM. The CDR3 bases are TGTGCCAGCAGGACAGGGGGCTTATACAAGCAGTACTTC. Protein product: CASRTGGLYKQYF.

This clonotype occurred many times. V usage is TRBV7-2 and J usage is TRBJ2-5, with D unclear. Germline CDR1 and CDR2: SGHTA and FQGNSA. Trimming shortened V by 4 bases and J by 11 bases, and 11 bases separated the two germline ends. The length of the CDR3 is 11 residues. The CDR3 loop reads CASSSSSEQYF. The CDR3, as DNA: TGTGCCAGCAGCTCATCCTCGGAGCAGTACTTC.

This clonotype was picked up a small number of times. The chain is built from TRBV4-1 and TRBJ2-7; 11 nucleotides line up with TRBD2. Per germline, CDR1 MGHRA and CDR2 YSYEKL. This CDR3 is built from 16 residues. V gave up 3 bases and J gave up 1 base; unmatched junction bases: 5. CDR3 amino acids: CASSHLLAGESYEQYF. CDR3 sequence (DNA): TGCGCCAGCAGCCACCTACTAGCGGGGGAGTCCTACGAGCAGTACTTC.